The 26 T cell receptor beta chains reported below all come from one sample, sequenced in a study of T cell repertoires in cytomegalovirus infection. These TCRs are of unknown antigen specificity. TCRdb used MiXCR to reprocess the reads, holding one entry per CDR3 protein. The sample shows 84,000 or so distinct CDR3 sequences, 45% to 55% of them seen only once. The sample here was CD8+ T cells from cultured PBMCs, taken from culture after CMV antigen stimulation. The receptors shown here come from a human donor in good health (CMV status not recorded). Some clones in this sample may be carry-over from other donors' samples.

This clonotype was seen a few times. This sequence joins TRBV6-1 and TRBJ2-1; 7 nucleotides agree with TRBD2. Germline V gene lookup returns CDR1 MNHNS and CDR2 SASEGT. With V trimmed by 3 bases and J by 1 base, 3 bases remained unmatched. The CDR3 contains 15 residues. The CDR3 sequence: CASSETGGSYNEQFF. The CDR3 nucleotides are TGTGCCAGCAGTGAGACGGGAGGATCCTACAATGAGCAGTTCTTC.

In the case of this clonotype: One end of the junction is discordant with germline, which a read error may explain. The chain joins TRBV7-9 to TRBJ2-1; the D is unclear. Germline V CDR1 and CDR2: SEHNR, FQNEAQ (reference sequence). The CDR3 length is 14 residues. The CDR3 sequence: CASSWITTYDEQFF. Here the CDR3 DNA reads TGTGCCAGCAGCTGGATAACCACCTACGATGAGCAGTTCTTC.

This clonotype occurred a few times. The chain is built from TRBV11-2 and TRBJ2-7; 9 bases are shared with TRBD2. V was pared by 3 bases and J by 0 bases, with 12 bases of the junction left unmatched. The germline CDR1 and CDR2 sequences are SGHAT and FQNNGV. The CDR3 length is 18 residues. The CDR3 reads CASSLGPATSGLSYEQYF. The CDR3 DNA reads TGTGCCAGCAGCTTGGGGCCCGCGACTAGCGGTCTCTCCTACGAGCAGTACTTC.

The CDR3 bases are TGTGCCAGCAGCTCCCTAAGCCTCCTTGGGGGAGAAAGGTCCTACAATGAGCCTTTCTTC. Its protein is CASSSLSLLGGERSYNEPFF. The chain carries TRBV12-3 or TRBV12-4 and TRBJ2-1; D assignment may be TRBD1 or TRBD2 (5 bases each). The CDR3 has 20 amino acids. Between the trimmed V and J ends, which lost 6 bases and 16 bases, there was a span of 43 bases.

This clonotype was detected only a few times. V usage is TRBV19 and J usage is TRBJ2-3, with TRBD2 matching 10 bases. With V trimmed by 6 bases and J by 0 bases, 18 bases remained unmatched. Germline assignment: CDR1 LNHDA and CDR2 SQIVND (reference sequence). CDR3 length: 20 residues. Here the CDR3 reads CASSARTSGLPNFSTDTQYF. Here the CDR3 DNA reads TGTGCCAGTAGCGCCCGGACTAGCGGTCTTCCCAATTTTAGCACAGATACGCAGTATTTT.

This chain links TRBV11-3 with TRBJ2-1, with 11 bases fitting TRBD2. Per the germline V gene, CDR1 is SGHNT and CDR2 is YENEEA. The junction had 10 bases not matched to a gene; V was cut back by 0 bases and J by 9 bases. This CDR3 has 17 amino acids. CDR3 DNA sequence: TGTGCCAGCAGCTTAGACCTGGGACTAGCGGCGAGGGGTGAGCAGTTCTTC. Translated: CASSLDLGLAARGEQFF. Filled out from reference TRBV11-3 and TRBJ2-1, the complete variable domain reads EAGVVQSPRYKIIEKKQPVAFWCNPISGHNTLYWYLQNLGQGPELLIRYENEEAVDDSQLPKDRFSAERLKGVDSTLKIQPAELGDSAVYLCASSLDLGLAARGEQFFGPGTRLTVL.

This clonotype was recorded many times. The chain recombines TRBV7-6 with TRBJ2-5, with TRBD2 matching 12 bases. Germline CDR1 is SGHVS and CDR2 is FNYEAQ. This CDR3 is built from 17 residues. V dropped 1 base and J dropped 1; count of bases not matched to a gene: 4. This chain's CDR3 is CASSLVGLAGLQETQYF. The DNA for the CDR3 is TGTGCCAGCAGCTTAGTAGGACTAGCGGGGCTCCAAGAGACCCAGTACTTC.

The gene calls are TRBV7-6 and TRBJ1-4, with TRBD1 as a possible D gene (5 bases). Trimming took off 6 bases at V and 6 bases at J, with 23 bases between the two ends. The CDR3 length is 17 residues. Per the germline V gene, CDR1 is SGHVS and CDR2 is FNYEAQ. The CDR3 DNA is TGTGCCAGCAGTCCGGGATTCCCGGGACGGCCAGATGAAAAACTGTTTTTT. Translating gives CASSPGFPGRPDEKLFF.

This chain joins TRBV19 and TRBJ1-1; D uncertain. Germline V gene lookup returns CDR1 LNHDA and CDR2 SQIVND (reference sequence). V lost 5 bases, J lost 1 base, and 11 bases lay in between. This CDR3 contains 14 residues. CDR3 amino acids: CASSDFDRNTEAFF. The CDR3 coding sequence is TGTGCCAGTAGTGACTTTGACCGGAACACTGAAGCTTTCTTT.

The chain combines TRBV27 with TRBJ1-3, with D unclear. Per the germline V gene, CDR1 is MNHEY and CDR2 is SMNVEV (reference sequence). Trimming took 7 bases from V and 4 from J, leaving 8 bases between them. The CDR3 sequence is 12 residues long. The CDR3 here is CASTLTGNTIYF. The CDR3, as DNA: TGTGCCAGCACACTAACCGGAAACACCATATATTTT.

The V call is TRBV12-3 or TRBV12-4, the J call TRBJ1-2; D is possibly TRBD1 (5 bases). The germline V and J ends were trimmed by 4 bases and 7 bases, with 16 bases remaining between them. The CDR3 length is 14 residues. DNA of the CDR3: TGTGCCAGCAGTTCCAGGGTGTGGGATTTTGGCTACACCTTC. It codes for CASSSRVWDFGYTF.

Of note for this clonotype: At one end the junction does not follow the germline gene, possibly because of a read error. The CDR3 bases are TGTGCCAGCAGTATGGGCCCTACTGGCTATGGGTACTCCTTC. This encodes CASSMGPTGYGYSF. The chain joins TRBV12-3 or TRBV12-4 to TRBJ1-2; D gene unclear. This CDR3 is built from 14 residues.

In DNA form, the CDR3 reads TGTGCCAGCAGCCAAGATGAGGCAGGGCTGTTGGCTGAAGCTTTCTTT. Protein sequence: CASSQDEAGLLAEAFF. The chain combines TRBV14 with TRBJ1-1; D may be TRBD1 (5 bases). Germline values: CDR1 SGHDN, CDR2 FVKESK. Trimming left V 0 bases short and J 6 bases short, with 17 bases between. This CDR3 has 16 residues.

V usage is TRBV10-3 and J usage is TRBJ2-7; D not certain. CDR1 ENHRY and CDR2 SYGVKD come from the germline V gene. The V gene lost 5 bases and the J gene lost 0 bases, with 14 bases spanning the gap. The CDR3 covers 15 residues. CDR3 residues: CAISSKTGSSYEQYF. DNA of the CDR3: TGTGCCATCAGTTCGAAGACTGGCAGCTCCTACGAGCAGTACTTC.

This clonotype came up a few times. The V and J genes are TRBV7-9 and TRBJ1-1; TRBD1 aligns across 8 bases. The CDR3 is made up of 14 amino acids. After removal of 7 bases from V and 8 bases from J, the junction contained 12 bases not matched to a gene. The germline V gene encodes CDR1 SEHNR and CDR2 FQNEAQ (reference sequence). The CDR3 region has the DNA TGTGCCAGCAACCGCCAGGGGGCTCGGGAAGAAGCTTTCTTT. Its protein product is CASNRQGAREEAFF.

This clonotype was picked up a small number of times. The chain combines TRBV7-9 with TRBJ1-3; D uncertain. The V gene's germline CDR1 is SEHNR and CDR2 FQNEAQ (reference sequence). Between the trimmed V and J ends, which lost 5 bases and 4 bases, there was a span of 6 bases. The CDR3 covers 12 residues. CDR3: CASSRSGNTIYF. The DNA for the CDR3 is TGTGCCAGCAGCCGATCGGGAAACACCATATATTTT.

This chain connects TRBV6-6 to TRBJ2-7, with 14 bases that match TRBD2. The V segment lost 8 bases and the J segment 6 bases; nucleotides outside the gene matches: 12. This CDR3 is built from 16 residues. CDR1 is MNHNY and CDR2 is SVGAGI in the germline V gene (reference sequence). The CDR3 DNA reads as TGTGCCAGCCAAAGGGAGGGGACTAGCGGGAGAAGCGAGCAGTACTTC. This encodes CASQREGTSGRSEQYF.

A note on this clonotype: The junction departs from the called germline gene at one end, perhaps through a read error. The chain carries TRBV7-3 and TRBJ2-1; no clear D gene. The germline V gene has CDR1 SGHTA and CDR2 FQGTGA. CDR3 size: 13 residues. CDR3 sequence (DNA): TGTGCCAGCAGCTTAGGTCAAGGGAATGATCAGTTCTTC. Encoded protein: CASSLGQGNDQFF. The entire variable domain, with the rest obtained from reference TRBV7-3 and TRBJ2-1, is as follows: GAGVSQTPSNKVTEKGKYVELRCDPISGHTALYWYRQSLGQGPEFLIYFQGTGAADDSGLPNDRFFAVRPEGSVSTLKIQRTERGDSAVYLCASSLGQGNDQFFGPGTRLTVL.

The chain has TRBV6-1 and TRBJ2-7, with D possibly matching TRBD1 (5 bases). Germline V gene data show CDR1 as MNHNS and CDR2 as SASEGT. The CDR3 has 16 residues. With 1 base removed from V and 3 bases from J, the gap between germline ends came to 16 bases. The CDR3 DNA reads TGTGCCAGCAGTGAAGAGGGATGGGGCGTGGGCTACGAGCAGTACTTC. Its protein is CASSEEGWGVGYEQYF.

V and J are TRBV12-3 or TRBV12-4 and TRBJ1-2; D remains unclear. The germline V and J ends were trimmed by 6 bases and 4 bases, with 15 bases remaining between them. This CDR3 region has 14 residues. CDR3 sequence reads: CASSPRRAGYGYTF. CDR3 DNA sequence: TGTGCCAGCAGCCCCAGGAGGGCTGGCTATGGCTACACCTTC.

This clonotype was seen more than once but under ten times. The chain is built from TRBV12-3 or TRBV12-4 and TRBJ1-1, with a weak D call TRBD1 (5 bases). The V and J ends lost 1 base and 2 bases respectively, with 11 bases between them. This CDR3 has 15 residues. The CDR3 DNA sequence: TGTGCCAGCAGTTTAGGGGACGGGGGAAACACTGAAGCTTTCTTT. Protein product: CASSLGDGGNTEAFF.

The genes are TRBV6-2 or TRBV6-3 and TRBJ2-7, with 8 bases matching TRBD2. The V segment lost 0 bases and the J segment 0 bases; nucleotides outside the gene matches: 7. In germline, CDR1 is MNHEY, CDR2 SVGEGT. The CDR3 runs 17 residues. CDR3 in amino acids: CASSYSGVAGFSYEQYF. In DNA, the CDR3 is TGTGCCAGCAGTTACTCCGGTGTAGCGGGATTCTCCTACGAGCAGTACTTC.

The chain has TRBV11-2 and TRBJ1-5; 7 bases align to TRBD1. CDR1 is SGHAT and CDR2 is FQNNGV in the germline V gene. This CDR3 has 15 amino acids. V gave up 0 bases and J gave up 2 bases; unmatched junction bases: 1. The CDR3 bases are TGTGCCAGCAGCTTAGACGGACAGGGCAATCAGCCCCAGCATTTT. This gives the protein CASSLDGQGNQPQHF.

This clonotype was detected once. The chain links TRBV12-3 or TRBV12-4 to TRBJ1-6, with D possibly matching TRBD1 (6 bases). The CDR3 loop spans 16 amino acids. The germline V and J ends were trimmed by 0 bases and 5 bases, with 11 bases remaining between them. The CDR3 DNA reads as TGTGCCAGCAGTTTAGCGGCCCAGGGGAATAATTCACCCCTCCACTTT. This encodes CASSLAAQGNNSPLHF.

The CDR3 nucleotides read TGTGCCAGCAACCCTAAAAGTCCCGGCGAGCAGTACTTC. Translation: CASNPKSPGEQYF. The V gene is TRBV6-8, the J gene TRBJ2-7; D call uncertain. V lost 7 bases and J lost 6, with 16 bases in between. This CDR3 has 13 residues. Germline CDR1 and CDR2: MNHGY and SAAAGT.

The CDR3 reads CASTFPSKREGYNEQFF. DNA of the CDR3: TGTGCCAGCACCTTCCCCTCTAAGCGGGAGGGTTACAATGAGCAGTTCTTC. V and J are TRBV2 and TRBJ2-1, with 10 bases lining up with TRBD2. There are 17 residues in the CDR3. CDR1 is SNHLY, CDR2 FYNNEI, per germline. The V and J ends lost 7 bases and 4 bases, in that order; junction bases with no gene match: 13.